This record concerns one T cell receptor beta chain sequence. The sample belongs to a study of blood T cell repertoires in COVID-19. Study-wide context: COVID-19 samples from acute and convalescent phases originated in the United States, Italy and Spain. T cells, B-cell-depleted T cells, or PBMCs provided the cDNA or gDNA that served as material.

Original analysis: Reference gene primer amplification gave nucleated cell count estimates. Sequencing was performed with immunoSEQ multiplex PCR; in TCRdb, only in-frame clones are kept and a portion is missing. That table supplies the V and J calls and clone size; D and trimming were determined from the DNA. The sample has hundreds of thousands of clones, just under 85% seen once. Trimming removed 2 bases from V and 0 bases from J, with 8 bases in between. Germline V lookup: CDR1 PRHDT, CDR2 FYEKMQ (reference sequence). This CDR3 has 14 amino acids. The clonotype comes from an older man with acute or convalescent COVID-19. Sample: peripheral blood. The genes are TRBV13 and TRBJ2-7, with D perhaps matching TRBD1 (6 bases). The CDR3 nucleotides read TGTGCCAGCAGCTTAAGGGACACCTCCTACGAGCAGTACTTC. Protein product: CASSLRDTSYEQYF.